Described below is a single TCR beta chain sequence and its context. Its antigen is undetermined. The table came from immunoSEQ multiplex PCR; TCRdb's copy has only in-frame clones and leaves some out. The sample yields 55,000 to 65,000 clones, roughly 90% seen once. The source of the sample is a study of T cells in localized non-small cell lung cancer. Trimming shortened V by 6 bases and J by 3 bases, and 15 bases separated the two germline ends. The germline CDR1 and CDR2 sequences are MNHEY and SVGAGI. This CDR3 spans 15 amino acids. General study points: Uninvolved adjacent lung had higher T cell clonality than tumor and all other tissues.

This sequence joins TRBV6-5 and TRBJ2-1; no reliable D call. The source is a man aged 40 to 70 with stage I lung adenocarcinoma. Sequenced material: peripheral blood, taken before any cancer treatment. CDR3 loop: CASRSVPDVYNEQFF. The CDR3 DNA reads as TGTGCCAGCAGGTCAGTCCCAGACGTCTACAATGAGCAGTTCTTC.